This T cell receptor (beta chain) stems from a study of blood T cell repertoires in COVID-19. At the level of the study: The origin of the acute and convalescent COVID-19 samples was the United States, Italy and Spain. T cells, B-cell-depleted T cells, or PBMCs supplied cDNA or gDNA.

In the authors' workflow: For nucleated cells, counts were estimated from reference gene primer amplification. Here immunoSEQ multiplex PCR was the method, and the copy in TCRdb shows in-frame clones only, minus some. The V and J calls and clone size were taken over from that table, and D and trimming were inferred from the DNA. The repertoire holds about 380,000 clones, with roughly 85% as singletons. This receptor was taken from a woman between 18 and 29 years old with acute or convalescent COVID-19. The specimen was peripheral blood.

The CDR3 nucleotides are TGTGCCAGCAGCTTATCGGTCCAGGGGGGAAGGACTGAAGCTTTCTTT. Translated, it gives CASSLSVQGGRTEAFF. The chain recombines TRBV7-2 with TRBJ1-1, with 7 bases that match TRBD1. The length of the CDR3 is 16 residues. V lost 2 bases and J lost 5; bases outside the gene matches: 11. CDR1 and CDR2 from the germline V gene are SGHTA and FQGNSA.